This T cell receptor (beta chain) was observed in a study of cytomegalovirus exposure and HLA in healthy donors. Regarding the study as a whole: Indistinguishable V segments, including TRBV6-2 and TRBV6-3, were excluded.

Germline assignment: CDR1 LNHDA and CDR2 SQIVND (reference sequence). V gave up 2 bases and J gave up 6 bases, with 19 bases separating them. CDR3 size: 16 residues. As concerns this clone: Its matching antigen is unknown.

Both 60 Vbeta primers and 13 Jbeta primers went into the PCR. Profiling relied on immunoSEQ multiplex PCR, and the TCRdb table lists in-frame clones only, not all of them. The sample holds 60,000 to 90,000 clones, roughly 70% seen once. The sequencing sample was made of PBMCs. The V gene is TRBV19, the J gene TRBJ1-2, with TRBD1 as a possible D gene (6 bases). The receptor comes from a woman aged 45-59 years in good health and CMV-seropositive. This chain's CDR3 is CASSISGRGMADGYTF. In nucleotides, the CDR3 is TGTGCCAGTAGTATAAGCGGAAGGGGGATGGCGGATGGCTACACCTTC. The entire variable domain, with the rest obtained from reference TRBV19 and TRBJ1-2, is as follows: DGGITQSPKYLFRKEGQNVTLSCEQNLNHDAMYWYRQDPGQGLRLIYYSQIVNDFQKGDIAEGYSVSREKKESFPLTVTSAQKNPTAFYLCASSISGRGMADGYTFGSGTRLTVV.